Below, 6 T cell receptor beta chains from the same sample are listed, as sequenced in a study of blood T cell repertoires in COVID-19. Some clones are missing from TCRdb's copy, which holds only in-frame ones; the method was immunoSEQ multiplex PCR. The table lists about 360,000 clones, about 90% of them singletons. The specimen sequenced was PBMCs or T cells enriched from blood (not recorded which). All receptors come from a man aged 25-45 years who had recovered from COVID-19.

V is TRBV6-6 and J is TRBJ2-1; no firm D call. CDR1 and CDR2 (germline): MNHNY, SVGAGI (reference sequence). CDR3 length equals 12 residues. V was clipped by 6 bases and J by 8 bases, with 11 bases between them. CDR3 in DNA: TGTGCCAGCAGAACCGTCCCGGATGAGCAGTTCTTC. As protein: CASRTVPDEQFF.

The chain carries TRBV12-5 and TRBJ2-1; possibly TRBD2 for D (5 bases). The CDR3 is 14 amino acids. Germline assignment: CDR1 LGHNT and CDR2 FRNRAP. Trimming removed 6 bases from V and 7 bases from J, with 16 bases in between. The CDR3 here is CASGPGLGSNEQFF. The CDR3 nucleotides are TGTGCTAGTGGCCCCGGACTGGGATCTAATGAGCAGTTCTTC.

The chain recombines TRBV18 with TRBJ1-5; D is possibly TRBD1 (5 bases). V lost 6 bases, J lost 4 bases, and 13 bases lay in between. This CDR3 contains 14 residues. The germline V gene has CDR1 KGHSH and CDR2 LQKENI. CDR3: CASSAGGRNQPQHF. The CDR3, as DNA: TGTGCCAGCTCGGCGGGGGGGAGAAATCAGCCCCAGCATTTT.

The chain combines TRBV5-1 with TRBJ1-1; 8 positions agree with TRBD1. V was clipped by 4 bases and J by 3 bases; unmatched bases: 8. In germline, CDR1 is SGHRS, CDR2 YFSETQ. This CDR3 contains 15 residues. The CDR3 spells CASSTSTGAYTEAFF. CDR3 in DNA: TGCGCCAGCAGCACCTCGACAGGGGCCTACACTGAAGCTTTCTTT.

V is TRBV6-5 and J is TRBJ1-2, with 8 bases that match TRBD1. Germline lookup yields CDR1 MNHEY and CDR2 SVGAGI. The V segment lost 4 bases and the J segment 4 bases; nucleotides outside the gene matches: 8. The CDR3 covers 15 residues. This CDR3 is CASSSADRVGYGYTF. Written as DNA, the CDR3 is TGTGCCAGCAGTTCCGCGGACAGGGTGGGCTATGGCTACACCTTC.

The genes are TRBV6-5 and TRBJ2-7, with D possibly being TRBD1 (5 bases). The germline gives CDR1 MNHEY, CDR2 SVGAGI. This CDR3 is 14 amino acids long. Trimming pared 5 bases from V and 3 bases from J, leaving 14 bases between. DNA for the CDR3: TGTGCCAGCAGTCCTACAGGAGACCTCTACGAGCAGTACTTC. It is translated as CASSPTGDLYEQYF.